This T cell receptor beta chain is from a study of radiation and T cells in renal cell carcinoma. Study information: Nephrectomy followed 15 Gy stereotactic body radiation by 4 weeks.

Time point defined: blood 2 weeks post-SBRT. Stated treatment: 15 Gy SBRT to primary tumor, nephrectomy 4 weeks later. Libraries were prepared by immunoSEQ multiplex PCR; TCRdb keeps only in-frame clonotypes and omits some of them. The sample holds approximately 79,000 clones; more than 75% are singletons and the top ten take approximately 5.4%. The CDR3 sequence is 15 residues long. Germline-derived CDR1 and CDR2 are SEHNR and FQNEAQ (reference sequence). The J segment lost 8 bases and the V segment lost 5 bases, leaving 8 bases of the junction unmatched. Source: blood, taken from a patient whose treatment included radiotherapy and nephrectomy. The sequence was collected from a man aged 55 to 70 with renal cell carcinoma. This sequence joins TRBV7-9 and TRBJ1-4; 10 positions match TRBD1. CDR3 nucleotide sequence: TGTGCCAGCAGCGGGCGGACAGGGGGTGGGGAAAAACTGTTTTTT. Its translation: CASSGRTGGGEKLFF.